Listed here are 14 T cell receptor beta chains from one sample, sequenced in a study of radiation and T cells in renal cell carcinoma. TCRdb's copy holds only in-frame clones and misses some; the assay was immunoSEQ multiplex PCR. Altogether tens of thousands of clones are present, more than 65% being singletons, with the ten largest covering roughly 30%. The sample's time point: blood 2 weeks post-SBRT. Stated treatment: 15 Gy SBRT to primary tumor, nephrectomy 4 weeks later. This specimen was blood, taken from a patient whose treatment included radiotherapy and nephrectomy. These receptors originate from a man between 60 and 70 years old with renal cell carcinoma.

The chain joins TRBV6-5 to TRBJ2-3, with D perhaps TRBD1 or TRBD2 (5 bases each). The CDR3 consists of 15 residues. V shed 4 bases and J shed 5 bases, with 16 bases lying between them. CDR1 and CDR2 (germline): MNHEY, SVGAGI. The CDR3 DNA sequence: TGTGCCAGCAGTTCCCGGGACGACCGTCTAGATACGCAGTATTTT. It translates to CASSSRDDRLDTQYF.

V and J are TRBV9 and TRBJ2-5; 8 bases are a match to TRBD1. CDR3 size: 14 residues. V gave up 4 bases and J gave up 5 bases; unmatched junction bases: 7. Germline-derived CDR1 and CDR2 are SGDLS and YYNGEE. CDR3 nucleotides: TGTGCCAGCAGCTCCCAGGGGGCTGTGGAGACCCAGTACTTC. It codes for CASSSQGAVETQYF.

The V gene is TRBV25-1, the J gene TRBJ2-5; TRBD1 or TRBD2 may be the D gene (7 bases each). With 5 bases removed from V and 5 bases from J, the gap between germline ends came to 15 bases. The CDR3 extends over 14 amino acids. Germline CDR1 is MGHDK and CDR2 is SYGVNS. The CDR3 nucleotides read TGTGCCAGCAGTTCCAGGGGGGAGGGGGAGACCCAGTACTTC. Translated: CASSSRGEGETQYF.

The V and J genes are TRBV7-9 and TRBJ1-1; TRBD1 agrees at 7 bases. CDR1 and CDR2 from the germline V gene are SEHNR and FQNEAQ (reference sequence). CDR3 length equals 14 residues. Trimming took 6 bases from V and 10 from J; bases not matched to a gene: 14. CDR3 nucleotides: TGTGCCAGCAGAGCGACAGGGTGGTTTTCTGCAGCTTTCTTT. Translation gives CASRATGWFSAAFF.

This sequence joins TRBV10-1 and TRBJ1-3; tentative D call: TRBD1 (5 bases). Trimming removed 4 bases from V and 2 bases from J, with 9 bases in between. The germline V gene has CDR1 WNHNN and CDR2 SYGVQD (reference sequence). The CDR3 runs to 14 residues. CDR3 protein: CASSGDGTGNTIYF. CDR3 in DNA: TGCGCCAGCAGTGGGGACGGGACTGGAAACACCATATATTTT.

The gene calls are TRBV7-6 and TRBJ2-7; D gene unclear. The CDR3 sequence is 14 residues long. V was cut by 1 base and J by 2 bases, with 9 bases left in between. The germline gives CDR1 SGHVS, CDR2 FNYEAQ. The CDR3 nucleotides are TGTGCCAGCAGCTTAGTCCCGGAGACCTACGAGCAGTACTTC. Protein: CASSLVPETYEQYF.

The genes are TRBV5-8 and TRBJ2-1; possible D gene TRBD1, 5 bases. Trimming took off 5 bases at V and 4 bases at J, with 16 bases between the two ends. Germline values: CDR1 SGHTS, CDR2 YDEGEE. There are 15 residues in the CDR3. DNA of the CDR3: TGTGCCAGCAGTTCCACCGGCAGGGCATACAATGAGCAGTTCTTC. It is translated as CASSSTGRAYNEQFF.

This clone was seen a few times. This chain joins TRBV30 and TRBJ2-2; 12 bases map to TRBD2. CDR1 is GTSNPN and CDR2 is SVGIG in the germline V gene (reference sequence). J was trimmed by 5 bases and V by 4 bases; bases with no gene match: 8. The CDR3 sequence is 16 residues long. CDR3 in amino acids: CAWKKLAGGETGELFF. As DNA, the CDR3 is TGTGCCTGGAAGAAACTAGCGGGAGGAGAAACCGGGGAGCTGTTTTTT.

This clone showed up many times. The chain is built from TRBV7-2 and TRBJ1-4, with D tentatively TRBD1 (6 bases). The germline gives CDR1 SGHTA, CDR2 FQGNSA. The germline V and J ends were trimmed by 4 bases and 1 base, with 7 bases remaining between them. This CDR3 contains 14 residues. The CDR3 region is CASSSRGTNEKLFF. In nucleotides, the CDR3 is TGTGCCAGCAGCTCCAGGGGAACTAATGAAAAACTGTTTTTT.

The V and J genes are TRBV9 and TRBJ1-1; weak D call: TRBD1 (6 bases). The V and J ends lost 2 bases and 1 base respectively, with 12 bases between them. The CDR3 is 15 residues long. Germline V CDR1 and CDR2: SGDLS, YYNGEE. CDR3 protein: CASSVQGGANTEAFF. The CDR3 DNA is TGTGCCAGCAGCGTTCAAGGGGGGGCGAACACTGAAGCTTTCTTT.

The chain employs TRBV5-4 and TRBJ1-1; the D gene is possibly TRBD1 (6 bases). V lost 2 bases and J 5 bases, leaving 13 bases between the germline ends. The CDR3 length is 14 residues. The germline V gene has CDR1 SGHNT and CDR2 YYREEE (reference sequence). The CDR3 DNA follows: TGTGCCAGCAGCTTCGGGGGCGTTTTGACTGAAGCTTTCTTT. This sequence encodes CASSFGGVLTEAFF.

This chain connects TRBV4-3 to TRBJ2-1; D uncertain. Germline V gives CDR1 LGHNA, CDR2 YSLEER. The V end lost 1 base, the J end lost 5 bases, and 6 bases lay between the germline ends. The CDR3 is 13 residues long. CDR3 DNA: TGCGCCAGCAGCCAAGCCTGGAACAATGAGCAGTTCTTC. Encoded protein: CASSQAWNNEQFF.

This rearrangement joins TRBV6-1 to TRBJ1-1; tentatively, D is TRBD1 (5 bases). This CDR3 region has 15 residues. Germline V gene lookup returns CDR1 MNHNS and CDR2 SASEGT. V lost 2 bases and J 5 bases, leaving 15 bases between the germline ends. The CDR3 nucleotides are TGTGCCAGCAGTGAACAGGGAGGGCCGTCGACTGAAGCTTTCTTT. Its translation is CASSEQGGPSTEAFF.

A single count supports this clone. The V call is TRBV9, the J call TRBJ1-2; D is unresolved. Germline CDR1 SGDLS, CDR2 YYNGEE. Trimming stripped 4 bases from V and 5 bases from J, with 15 bases between. The CDR3 runs to 14 residues. In DNA form, the CDR3 reads TGTGCCAGCAGCCCAACATTAGCGCCTTATGGCTACACCTTC. Amino acid sequence: CASSPTLAPYGYTF.